This TCR beta chain is from a study of blood T cell repertoires in COVID-19. As for the study in general: COVID-19 samples collected from the United States, Italy and Spain covered acute and convalescent phases.

Profiled with immunoSEQ multiplex PCR; TCRdb holds only in-frame clones, not every one. The repertoire includes some 200,000 clones, about 88% of them detected once, and around 2.7% sits in the top ten. CDR3 length equals 13 residues. V trimming: 5 bases; J trimming: 7 bases; junction bases outside the gene matches: 7. The sequence derives from a middle-aged man with active or convalescent COVID-19. Sequencing was performed on peripheral blood. The rearrangement uses TRBV12-3 or TRBV12-4 and TRBJ1-2, with 7 bases lining up with TRBD1. CDR3 coding DNA: TGTGCCAGCAGTATTCGACAGGGCTTTGGCTACACCTTC. Translating gives CASSIRQGFGYTF.